This entry lists 28 T cell receptor beta chains sequenced from one sample in a study of T cell responses to AZD1222 COVID-19 vaccine. Produced via immunoSEQ multiplex PCR; TCRdb's table is partial and in-frame only. The table has some 99,000 clones, about 88% seen once; the top ten hold over 15%. Material: peripheral blood, obtained on day 0 of AZD1222 vaccination. The receptors here all came from an adult in good health.

The chain employs TRBV9 and TRBJ2-1; 12 bases align to TRBD2. CDR1 is SGDLS, CDR2 YYNGEE, per germline. The CDR3 has 14 amino acids. Germline trimming cut 2 bases from V and 8 bases from J; bases unmatched to any gene: 2. The CDR3: CASSVGLAGHEQFF. The CDR3 DNA is TGTGCCAGCAGCGTCGGACTAGCGGGACATGAGCAGTTCTTC.

The gene calls are TRBV9 and TRBJ2-5, with a tentative D call TRBD2 (5 bases). V gave up 3 bases and J gave up 1 base, with 13 bases separating them. The CDR3 spans 15 residues. Germline CDR1 reads SGDLS; CDR2 reads YYNGEE. CDR3 nucleotides: TGTGCCAGCAGCGGGGCCGGAGGAAGCCAAGAGACCCAGTACTTC. Protein: CASSGAGGSQETQYF.

The chain recombines TRBV5-1 with TRBJ1-3; D is perhaps TRBD1 (6 bases). The CDR3 extends over 14 amino acids. The germline V gene has CDR1 SGHRS and CDR2 YFSETQ. Trimming shortened V by 4 bases and J by 1 base, and 9 bases separated the two germline ends. Here the CDR3 DNA reads TGCGCCAGCAGCCCCGGACAGTCTGGAAACACCATATATTTT. As protein: CASSPGQSGNTIYF.

CDR3 loop: CASSYKPAYNSPLHF. The CDR3 coding sequence is TGTGCCAGCAGTTACAAGCCGGCCTATAATTCACCCCTCCACTTT. The V gene is TRBV6-5, the J gene TRBJ1-6; D uncertain. The V gene lost 2 bases and the J gene lost 2 bases, with 7 bases spanning the gap. Germline-derived CDR1 and CDR2 are MNHEY and SVGAGI. CDR3 size: 15 residues.

V usage is TRBV7-8 and J usage is TRBJ1-1; the D is unclear. Per germline, CDR1 SGHVS and CDR2 FQNEAQ. V lost 3 bases and J 0 bases, leaving 5 bases between the germline ends. CDR3 length equals 13 residues. The CDR3 region has the DNA TGTGCCAGCAGCTTCGGACTGAACACTGAAGCTTTCTTT. It encodes CASSFGLNTEAFF.

The chain employs TRBV5-6 and TRBJ1-6; D gene ambiguous. V lost 0 bases, J lost 0 bases, and 7 bases lay in between. Germline V gene sequence: CDR1 SGHDT, CDR2 YYEEEE. This CDR3 contains 16 residues. The CDR3 is CASSLASSSYNSPLHF. The CDR3 DNA is TGTGCCAGCAGCTTGGCTTCGAGCTCCTATAATTCACCCCTCCACTTT.

CDR3 nucleotide sequence: TGTGCCTGGAGTGACCTTCTCAGGGCGCCGGTATATGAAGCTTTCTTT. It codes for CAWSDLLRAPVYEAFF. This chain uses TRBV30 with TRBJ1-1, with a weak D call TRBD1 (5 bases). Germline lookup yields CDR1 GTSNPN and CDR2 SVGIG (reference sequence). Trimming took off 1 base at V and 7 bases at J, with 22 bases between the two ends. CDR3 length: 16 residues. Full variable domain (remainder filled in from reference TRBV30 and TRBJ1-1): SQTIHQWPATLVQPVGSPLSLECTVEGTSNPNLYWYRQAAGRGLQLLFYSVGIGQISSEVPQNLSASRPQDRQFILSSKKLLLSDSGFYLCAWSDLLRAPVYEAFFGQGTRLTVV.

V is TRBV29-1 and J is TRBJ1-2; 7 positions agree with TRBD1. CDR3 size: 12 residues. Per the germline V gene, CDR1 is SQVTM and CDR2 is ANQGSEA. The J segment lost 7 bases and the V segment lost 5 bases, leaving 7 bases of the junction unmatched. The CDR3 sequence: CSVTGVEVGYTF. The CDR3, as DNA: TGCAGCGTTACAGGGGTGGAGGTTGGCTACACCTTC.

The rearrangement uses TRBV6-5 and TRBJ2-7; 10 nucleotides match TRBD1. Per germline, CDR1 MNHEY and CDR2 SVGAGI. Trimming at V came to 4 bases and at J to 3 bases, leaving 3 bases not matched to a gene. This CDR3 has 14 amino acids. The CDR3: CASSSTGGGYEQYV. The CDR3 nucleotides are TGTGCCAGCAGTTCGACAGGGGGCGGCTACGAGCAGTACGTC.

The chain recombines TRBV15 with TRBJ1-2; D unresolved. The CDR3 is made up of 15 amino acids. V was pared by 3 bases and J by 0 bases, with 11 bases between. The germline V gene encodes CDR1 LNHNV and CDR2 YYDKDF (reference sequence). The CDR3 loop is CATSRQQIANYGYTF. Written as DNA, the CDR3 is TGTGCCACCAGCAGGCAACAAATTGCTAACTATGGCTACACCTTC. Full variable domain (rest looked up from reference TRBV15 and TRBJ1-2): DAMVIQNPRYQVTQFGKPVTLSCSQTLNHNVMYWYQQKSSQAPKLLFHYYDKDFNNEADTPDNFQSRRPNTSFCFLDIRSPGLGDTAMYLCATSRQQIANYGYTFGSGTRLTVV.

The genes are TRBV5-8 and TRBJ1-2, with 8 bases matching TRBD1. Germline V gene sequence: CDR1 SGHTS, CDR2 YDEGEE. V was clipped by 4 bases and J by 1 base; unmatched bases: 6. The CDR3 loop spans 15 amino acids. The CDR3 spells CASSPRDRSNYGYTF. The DNA of the CDR3 is TGTGCCAGCAGCCCCCGGGACAGGAGTAACTATGGCTACACCTTC. The full variable domain, completed using reference TRBV5-8 and TRBJ1-2, is EAGVTQSPTHLIKTRGQQATLRCSPISGHTSVYWYQQALGLGLQFLLWYDEGEERNRGNFPPRFSGRQFPNYSSELNVNALELEDSALYLCASSPRDRSNYGYTFGSGTRLTVV.

The chain joins TRBV12-3 or TRBV12-4 to TRBJ1-2, with no clear D. The CDR3 spans 13 residues. Trimming pared 5 bases from V and 8 bases from J, leaving 15 bases between. The CDR3 loop is CASSTIVWVGYTF. As DNA, the CDR3 is TGTGCCAGCAGTACAATCGTATGGGTCGGCTACACCTTC.

The gene calls are TRBV3-1 (or the pseudogene TRBV3-2) and TRBJ1-1; tentative D call: TRBD1 (5 bases). Between the trimmed V and J ends, which lost 1 base and 6 bases, there was a span of 12 bases. Per germline, CDR1 LGHDT and CDR2 YNNKEL (reference sequence). The CDR3 runs to 14 residues. The CDR3 is CASSQVGGFAEAFF. In nucleotides, the CDR3 is TGTGCCAGCAGCCAAGTCGGGGGTTTCGCTGAAGCTTTCTTT.

DNA of the CDR3: TGCGCCAGCCAACAGGGGCAGTTGGGTGAAGCTTTCTTT. Its protein product is CASQQGQLGEAFF. V usage is TRBV5-1 and J usage is TRBJ1-1, with TRBD1 identical over 7 bases. V lost 7 bases, J lost 7 bases, and 10 bases stayed unmatched. The CDR3 spans 13 residues. Germline CDR1 is SGHRS and CDR2 is YFSETQ.

The chain uses TRBV11-3 and TRBJ2-1; TRBD2 agrees at 7 bases. V lost 2 bases and J lost 4; bases outside the gene matches: 8. Germline loops: CDR1 SGHNT, CDR2 YENEEA. The CDR3 consists of 16 residues. The CDR3 here is CASSLSGTTPYNEQFF. The CDR3 region has the DNA TGTGCCAGCAGCTTATCCGGGACTACCCCTTACAATGAGCAGTTCTTC.

This clone has a handful of counts. This chain connects TRBV2 to TRBJ2-5, with D possibly TRBD1 on 6 matching bases. This CDR3 contains 14 residues. Trimming left V 8 bases short and J 4 bases short, with 17 bases between. CDR1 and CDR2 (germline): SNHLY, FYNNEI. CDR3 amino acids: CASGLGGPRETQYF. The CDR3 DNA reads TGTGCCAGCGGGTTAGGGGGTCCGAGAGAGACCCAGTACTTC.

This clone occurred once. The V call is TRBV5-1, the J call TRBJ2-1, with 10 bases matching TRBD2. The CDR3 extends over 17 amino acids. J gave up 6 bases and V 3 bases, and 12 bases lay outside the gene matches. Germline V gene lookup returns CDR1 SGHRS and CDR2 YFSETQ. DNA for the CDR3: TGCGCCAGCAGCTCCTCCCGGCGGCTAGCGGGAGCCAATGAGCAGTTCTTC. Translation: CASSSSRRLAGANEQFF.

This clone was detected only a few times. The gene calls are TRBV27 and TRBJ1-4; the D is unclear. Germline V lookup: CDR1 MNHEY, CDR2 SMNVEV (reference sequence). The CDR3 has 15 amino acids. Trimming shortened V by 2 bases and J by 0 bases, and 7 bases separated the two germline ends. Here the CDR3 reads CASSLTEATNEKLFF. CDR3 in DNA: TGTGCCAGCAGTTTAACAGAAGCAACTAATGAAAAACTGTTTTTT.

Remarks on this clone: Mismatch with germline at one junction end may stem from a read error. This chain links TRBV2 with TRBJ1-5; D perhaps matches TRBD1 (6 bases). There are 14 residues in the CDR3. Per germline, CDR1 SNHLY and CDR2 FYNNEI. The CDR3 sequence: CASSEGGFYQPQHF. Written as DNA, the CDR3 is TGTGCCAGCAGCGAAGGGGGGTTCTATCAGCCCCAGCATTTT.

With regard to this clone: The sample has other DNA sequences that encode this CDR3 too. The V call is TRBV5-4, the J call TRBJ1-1; no clear D gene. CDR1 is SGHNT, CDR2 YYREEE, per germline (reference sequence). V was clipped by 0 bases and J by 1 base, with 4 bases between them. This CDR3 region has 13 residues. CDR3 nucleotide sequence: TGTGCCAGCAGCTTGGGCGGGAACACTGAAGCTTTCTTT. Amino acid sequence: CASSLGGNTEAFF.

This clone has only one observation. The chain recombines TRBV11-3 with TRBJ1-1; a weak D match, TRBD1 (6 bases). The CDR3 is 13 residues long. V lost 6 bases and J lost 5, with 13 bases in between. The germline gives CDR1 SGHNT, CDR2 YENEEA. The CDR3 DNA sequence: TGTGCCAGCAGTGAACAGGGAGGAACTGAAGCTTTCTTT. The encoded protein is CASSEQGGTEAFF.

This clone was detected once. The rearrangement uses TRBV5-4 and TRBJ1-2; weak D call: TRBD1 (5 bases). The germline V gene encodes CDR1 SGHNT and CDR2 YYREEE (reference sequence). The CDR3 totals 14 residues. V lost 0 bases and J 8 bases, leaving 14 bases between the germline ends. CDR3 protein: CASSLDRSRIGYTF. The CDR3, as DNA: TGTGCCAGCAGCTTGGACAGGTCCAGGATAGGCTACACCTTC.

The chain is built from TRBV5-1 and TRBJ2-3; TRBD1 matches at 10 bases. Germline values: CDR1 SGHRS, CDR2 YFSETQ. J gave up 6 bases and V 4 bases, and 5 bases lay outside the gene matches. The CDR3 contains 14 residues. CDR3 DNA: TGCGCCAGCAGCCAGGACAGGGGGGTGGATACGCAGTATTTT. It specifies CASSQDRGVDTQYF.

This clone was observed a handful of times. The chain is built from TRBV12-5 and TRBJ1-3; D is unresolved. There are 15 residues in the CDR3. Germline V gene data show CDR1 as LGHNT and CDR2 as FRNRAP. V gave up 2 bases and J gave up 0 bases, with 8 bases separating them. The CDR3 loop is CASGLWIGSGNTIYF. DNA of the CDR3: TGTGCTAGTGGTTTGTGGATAGGCTCTGGAAACACCATATATTTT.

The rearrangement joins TRBV4-2 to TRBJ1-2; TRBD1 aligns across 8 bases. The CDR3 covers 15 residues. V was pared by 1 base and J by 8 bases, with 9 bases of the junction left unmatched. Germline V lookup: CDR1 LGHNA, CDR2 YNFKEQ. CDR3 DNA: TGTGCCAGCAGCCAAGCGAGGGCAGGGGGCAGAGGCTACACCTTC. This gives the protein CASSQARAGGRGYTF.

The chain uses TRBV9 and TRBJ2-1; D might be TRBD2 (6 bases). The CDR3 totals 15 residues. CDR1 is SGDLS, CDR2 YYNGEE, per germline. The V end was cut by 1 base, the J end by 4 bases, with 12 bases between. CDR3 bases: TGTGCCAGCAGCGTAAAGGCGGGGATGTACAATGAGCAGTTCTTC. Protein sequence: CASSVKAGMYNEQFF. Based on the CDR3 plus reference TRBV9 and TRBJ2-1, the full variable domain is DSGVTQTPKHLITATGQRVTLRCSPRSGDLSVYWYQQSLDQGLQFLIQYYNGEERAKGNILERFSAQQFPDLHSELNLSSLELGDSALYFCASSVKAGMYNEQFFGPGTRLTVL.

The chain uses TRBV6-5 and TRBJ1-4, with 7 bases identical to TRBD1. Unmatched junction bases numbered 5, after V lost 5 bases and J lost 8 bases. CDR1 and CDR2 from the germline V gene are MNHEY and SVGAGI. This CDR3 spans 13 amino acids. The CDR3 bases are TGTGCCAGCAGTAACCTCAGGGGGGAAAAACTGTTTTTT. Its protein is CASSNLRGEKLFF.

V usage is TRBV12-3 or TRBV12-4 and J usage is TRBJ1-5; D remains unclear. This CDR3 has 12 residues. V was shortened by 5 bases and J by 11 bases, with 13 bases between the two germline ends. The CDR3 loop reads CASSPWPSSQHF. CDR3 bases: TGTGCCAGCAGTCCATGGCCCAGTTCCCAGCATTTT.